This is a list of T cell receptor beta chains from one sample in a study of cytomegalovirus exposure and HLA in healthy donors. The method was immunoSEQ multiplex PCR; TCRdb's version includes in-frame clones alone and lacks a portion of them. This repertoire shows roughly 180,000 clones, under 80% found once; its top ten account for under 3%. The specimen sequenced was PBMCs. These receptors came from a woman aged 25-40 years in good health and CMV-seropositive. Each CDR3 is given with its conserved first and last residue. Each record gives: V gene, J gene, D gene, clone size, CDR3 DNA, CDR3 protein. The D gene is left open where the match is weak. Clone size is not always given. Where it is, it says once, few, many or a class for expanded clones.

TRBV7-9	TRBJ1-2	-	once	TGTGCCAGCAGCTTAGGGTACAGGAGCTATGGCTACACCTTC	CASSLGYRSYGYTF
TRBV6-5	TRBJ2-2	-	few	TGTGCCAGCAGTTACTCTAACAGCGGCACCGGGGAGCTGTTTTTT	CASSYSNSGTGELFF
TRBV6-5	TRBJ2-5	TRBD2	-	TGTGCCAGCAGGCTAGCGGGGGGGCCGGAGACCCAGTACTTC	CASRLAGGPETQYF
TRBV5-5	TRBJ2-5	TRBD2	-	TGTGCCAGCAGCTTTGCCGGGAGGGAAGAGACCCAGTACTTC	CASSFAGREETQYF
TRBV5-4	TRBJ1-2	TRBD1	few	TGTGCCAGCAGCATAACCGGGACAGGGGCTGGCTACACCTTC	CASSITGTGAGYTF
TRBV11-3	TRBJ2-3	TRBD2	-	TGTGCCAGCAGCACTGGACTAGCGGGGGGGATAGATACGCAGTATTTT	CASSTGLAGGIDTQYF
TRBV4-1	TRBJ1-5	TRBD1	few	TGCGCCAGCAGCCCTACAGGGGGCAATCAGCCCCAGCATTTT	CASSPTGGNQPQHF
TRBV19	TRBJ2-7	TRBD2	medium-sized	TGTGCCAGTAGTATAACCAGCGGGGGTGAGCAGTACTTC	CASSITSGGEQYF
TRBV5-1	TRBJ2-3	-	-	TGCGCCAGCAGCCCATCCCGGGGGGCAAACACAGATACGCAGTATTTT	CASSPSRGANTDTQYF
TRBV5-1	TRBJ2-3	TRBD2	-	TGCGCCAGCAGCTTGGCCCTGATGACTAGCGGGGGGGCCCTGGATACGCAGTATTTT	CASSLALMTSGGALDTQYF
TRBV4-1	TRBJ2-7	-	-	TGCGCCAGCAGCCCATATAAAGGGGGGGCCTACGAGCAGTACTTC	CASSPYKGGAYEQYF
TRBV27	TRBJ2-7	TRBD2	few	TGTGCCAGCAGTTTACGGGGGGGAACCTACGAGCAGTACTTC	CASSLRGGTYEQYF
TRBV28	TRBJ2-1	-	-	TGTGCCAGCAGTTCCGGTGGAGGGGGCCCCTACAATGAGCAGTTCTTC	CASSSGGGGPYNEQFF
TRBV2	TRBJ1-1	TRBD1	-	TGTGCCAGCAGCGACAGGGATGACACTGAAGCTTTCTTT	CASSDRDDTEAFF
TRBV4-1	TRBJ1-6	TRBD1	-	TGCGCCAGCAGCCTCCCCCCAGGGGGTCCGATACAGGGGGCATGGGTTCCCCTCCACTTT	CASSLPPGGPIQGAWVPLHF
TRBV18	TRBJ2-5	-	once	TGTGCCAGCTCGCCGAGGCCAGGGATGGAGACCCAGTACTTC	CASSPRPGMETQYF
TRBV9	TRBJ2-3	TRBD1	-	TGTGCCAGCAGCTCAAGACAGGGGGTACAAGATACGCAGTATTTT	CASSSRQGVQDTQYF
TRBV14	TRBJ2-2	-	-	TGTGCCAGCAGCCAAGGGGAGGCTGGGCCCACCGGGGAGCTGTTTTTT	CASSQGEAGPTGELFF
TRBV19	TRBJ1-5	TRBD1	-	TGTGCCAGCCAACCCCCGGGACAGGGTTATCAGCCCCAGCATTTT	CASQPPGQGYQPQHF
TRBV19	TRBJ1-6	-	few	TGTGCCAGTAGTTTCACGGATTCACCCCTCCACTTT	CASSFTDSPLHF
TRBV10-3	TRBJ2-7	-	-	TGTGCCATCAGTCAACCGGGGGGGCAGGGGGGGGAGAAGCAGTACTTC	CAISQPGGQGGEKQYF
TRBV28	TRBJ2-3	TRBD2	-	TGTGCCAGCAGTTTATCGGTAGCGGGGGGCACAGATACGCAGTATTTT	CASSLSVAGGTDTQYF
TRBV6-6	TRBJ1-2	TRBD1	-	TGTGCCAGCAGTTACTCGTACAGGGGTCATGGCTACACCTTC	CASSYSYRGHGYTF
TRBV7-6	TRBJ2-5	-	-	TGTGCCAGCAGCCCACGAGGTGGGGGACTGCAAGAGACCCAGTACTTC	CASSPRGGGLQETQYF
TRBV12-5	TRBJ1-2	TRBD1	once	TGTGCTAGTGGTTTGGTCGCGGACAGGGGTGACTATGGCTACACCTTC	CASGLVADRGDYGYTF
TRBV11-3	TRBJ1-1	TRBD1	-	TGTGCCAGCAGCGGCGGACAGGGGGGACTATTCACTGAAGCTTTCTTT	CASSGGQGGLFTEAFF
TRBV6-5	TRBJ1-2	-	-	TGTGCCAGCAGTTATCGTTTCTCGACAACGGCCTATGGCTACACCTTC	CASSYRFSTTAYGYTF
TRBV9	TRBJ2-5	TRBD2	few	TGTGCCAGCAGCGTAGGCGGGGGGGTCGTGGAGGCCCAGTACTTC	CASSVGGGVVEAQYF
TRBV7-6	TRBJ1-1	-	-	TGTGCCAGCAGCGCTCGACAGGACCCGAACACTGAAGCTTTCTTT	CASSARQDPNTEAFF
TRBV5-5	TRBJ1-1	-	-	TGTGCCAGCAGCTTGGGCCAGGGCTTGGTGAACACTGAAGCTTTCTTT	CASSLGQGLVNTEAFF
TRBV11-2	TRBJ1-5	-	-	TGTGCCAGCAGCGCCTGGGCAGGGTTGAATGATCAGCCCCAGCATTTT	CASSAWAGLNDQPQHF
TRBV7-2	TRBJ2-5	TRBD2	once	TGTGCCAGCAGCCGTAGCGGGGGGGCCCTCGAGACCCAGTACTTC	CASSRSGGALETQYF
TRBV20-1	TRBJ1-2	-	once	TGCAGTGCTAGAGGGACTTGGGGCTACACCTTC	CSARGTWGYTF
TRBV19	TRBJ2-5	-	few	TGTGCCAGTAGTAGCGGAGGGGAGACCCAGTACTTC	CASSSGGETQYF
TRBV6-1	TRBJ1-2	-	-	TGTGCCAGTAGCTCACGGAGGAGCTACACCTTC	CASSSRRSYTF
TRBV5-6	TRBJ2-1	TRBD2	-	TGTGCCAGCACCAGACTAGCGGGGGGCTACAATGAGCAGTTCTTC	CASTRLAGGYNEQFF
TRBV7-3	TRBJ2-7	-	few	TGTGCCAGCAGCTTAATGTCAGGGCCCATAGTGGTGGGAGAGCAGTACTTC	CASSLMSGPIVVGEQYF
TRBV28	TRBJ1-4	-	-	TGTGCCAGCAGCACTCCGGGGTGGACTAATGAAAAACTGTTTTTT	CASSTPGWTNEKLFF
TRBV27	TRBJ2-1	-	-	TGTGCCAGCAGCCCTCTGGACGAGGGAAATGAGCAGTTCTTC	CASSPLDEGNEQFF
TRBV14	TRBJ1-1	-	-	TGTGCCAGCAGCCAAGACTTGCCGGTGAACACTGAAGCTTTCTTT	CASSQDLPVNTEAFF
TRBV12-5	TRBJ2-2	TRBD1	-	TGTGCTAGTGGTTTCAGACAGGGGGCCTACGGGGAGCTGTTTTTT	CASGFRQGAYGELFF
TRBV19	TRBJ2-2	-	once	TGTGCCAGTAGACAGGGGAACACCGGGGAGCTGTTTTTT	CASRQGNTGELFF
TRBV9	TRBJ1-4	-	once	TGTGCCAGCAGCGTCAGGGGCGGGGGAGAAAAACTGTTTTTT	CASSVRGGGEKLFF
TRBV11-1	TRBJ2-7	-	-	TGTGCCAGCAGCTTAGGACGGGTACCCTACGAGCAGTACTTC	CASSLGRVPYEQYF
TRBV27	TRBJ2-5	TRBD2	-	TGTGCCAGCAGTTTATTTGGCGGGGGGGAAGAGACCCAGTACTTC	CASSLFGGGEETQYF
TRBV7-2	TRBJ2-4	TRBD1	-	TGTGCCAGCAGCCCCCGGGGCAGGGGGTCCGGATTAGCCAAAAACATTCAGTACTTC	CASSPRGRGSGLAKNIQYF
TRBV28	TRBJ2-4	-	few	TGTGCCAGCAGTTTAGGGGGAGCCGGGACAAGGATTCAGTACTTC	CASSLGGAGTRIQYF
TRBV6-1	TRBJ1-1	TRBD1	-	TGTGCCAGCAGTGAGCAGGGACAGGGTGCTTTCTTT	CASSEQGQGAFF
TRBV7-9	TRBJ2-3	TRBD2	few	TGTGCCAGCAGCTCACCACTAGCGGGGGCGTCCACAGATACGCAGTATTTT	CASSSPLAGASTDTQYF
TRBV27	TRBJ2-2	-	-	TGTGCCAGCAGTTCACGGCAGGGGACCGGGGAGCTGTTTTTT	CASSSRQGTGELFF
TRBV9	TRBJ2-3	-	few	TGTGCCAGCAGCGTAGGCTATGTCGGCACAGATACGCAGTATTTT	CASSVGYVGTDTQYF
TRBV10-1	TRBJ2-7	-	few	TGCGCCAGCAGTGAGTGGGGCGGGGTTTCCTACGAGCAGTACTTC	CASSEWGGVSYEQYF
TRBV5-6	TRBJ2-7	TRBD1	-	TGTGCCAGCAGCCTCGACAGGGAGCTCTTCTCTTACGAGCAGTACTTC	CASSLDRELFSYEQYF
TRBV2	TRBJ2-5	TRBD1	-	TGTGCCAGCAGTGCAAGGACAGGGGGGGGTGAGACCCAGTACTTC	CASSARTGGGETQYF